One T cell receptor beta chain is described in this entry. Its target is unknown. Using approximately 190 ng DNA, around 30,000 T cell genomes, the sorted-subset replicate PCRs were run. TCRdb keeps only in-frame clones here, not all; method: immunoSEQ multiplex PCR. The sample consists of fewer than 1.4 million clones, about four fifths of them appearing once. Subsets obtained from CD4+ cells comprised CD45RA+ naive and CD45RA-negative memory cells. The data originate from a study of shared clonotypes between healthy human individuals. Whole-study context: Every donor yielded three CD4 naive, three CD4 memory, two CD8 naive and one CD8 memory plate. Points from the study as a whole: Sampling covered nothing but blood. Tissue TCR repertoires likely differ from those found in blood.

Germline V lookup: CDR1 GTSNPN, CDR2 SVGIG (reference sequence). This CDR3 spans 11 amino acids. Between the trimmed V and J ends, which lost 2 bases and 8 bases, there was a span of 9 bases. Sequencing input: memory CD4+ T cells from PBMCs. The subset was: CD45RA-negative fraction. The J gene is TRBJ1-1, the V gene TRBV30, with unresolved D. This clonotype originated in a man between 18 and 35 years old in good health. Some clones in this sample may be carry-over from other donors' samples. The CDR3 DNA reads TGTGCCTGGAGTCCTGAATCGGAAGCTTTCTTT. Translated, it gives CAWSPESEAFF.